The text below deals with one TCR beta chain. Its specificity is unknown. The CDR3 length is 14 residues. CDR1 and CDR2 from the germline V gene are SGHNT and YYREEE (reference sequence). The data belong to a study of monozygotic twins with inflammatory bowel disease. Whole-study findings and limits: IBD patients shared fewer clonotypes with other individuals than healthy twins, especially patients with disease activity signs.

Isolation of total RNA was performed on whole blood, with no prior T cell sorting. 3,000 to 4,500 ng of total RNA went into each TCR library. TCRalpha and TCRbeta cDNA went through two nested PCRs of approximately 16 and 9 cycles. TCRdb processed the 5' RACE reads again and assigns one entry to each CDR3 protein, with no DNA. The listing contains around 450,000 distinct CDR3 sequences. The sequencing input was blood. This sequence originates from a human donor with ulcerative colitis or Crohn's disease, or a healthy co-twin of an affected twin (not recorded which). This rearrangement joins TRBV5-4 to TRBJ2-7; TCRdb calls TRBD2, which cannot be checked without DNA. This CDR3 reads CASSPAGGRNEQYF.